One and the same sample provided the 5 T cell receptor beta chains below, sequenced in a study of blood T cell repertoires in COVID-19. This table comes from immunoSEQ multiplex PCR, and its TCRdb copy is limited to in-frame clones, with some not included. The repertoire holds about 190,000 clones, with roughly 82% as singletons. The sample taken for sequencing was PBMCs or T cells enriched from blood (not recorded which). The source of these receptors is a woman aged 25 to 39 who had recovered from COVID-19.

The chain recombines TRBV7-6 with TRBJ1-4; possibly TRBD1 for D (5 bases). The CDR3 is 13 amino acids. Germline lookup yields CDR1 SGHVS and CDR2 FNYEAQ. Trimming removed 5 bases from V and 4 bases from J, with 8 bases in between. The CDR3 reads CASSAGHNEKLFF. As DNA, the CDR3 is TGTGCCAGCAGCGCAGGACATAATGAAAAACTGTTTTTT.

The chain couples TRBV14 to TRBJ2-7, with D unclear. The V end was cut by 0 bases, the J end by 3 bases, with 6 bases between. The CDR3 covers 13 residues. Germline CDR1 reads SGHDN; CDR2 reads FVKESK. This CDR3 reads CASSQDIVYEQYF. The CDR3 nucleotides read TGTGCCAGCAGCCAAGATATAGTCTACGAGCAGTACTTC.

The chain recombines TRBV3-1 (or the pseudogene TRBV3-2) with TRBJ2-1, with 14 bases lining up with TRBD2. The CDR3 is made up of 16 amino acids. CDR1 is LGHDT and CDR2 is YNNKEL in the germline V gene (reference sequence). V trimming: 0 bases; J trimming: 12 bases; junction bases outside the gene matches: 7. Here the CDR3 reads CASSQDLGTSGRSQFF. CDR3 DNA sequence: TGTGCCAGCAGCCAAGATCTTGGGACTAGCGGGAGATCGCAGTTCTTC.

The chain couples TRBV7-2 to TRBJ2-1; D possibly corresponds to TRBD2 (5 bases). The V and J ends lost 2 bases and 10 bases respectively, with 9 bases between them. Per germline, CDR1 SGHTA and CDR2 FQGNSA. The CDR3 length is 12 residues. CDR3 coding DNA: TGTGCCAGCAGCTTACGTGGCGGGGAGCAGTTCTTC. This encodes CASSLRGGEQFF.

The chain links TRBV6-5 to TRBJ1-1, with a tentative D call TRBD1 (6 bases). V was clipped by 0 bases and J by 4 bases, with 12 bases between them. This CDR3 spans 15 amino acids. Germline CDR1 reads MNHEY; CDR2 reads SVGAGI. The CDR3, as DNA: TGTGCCAGCAGTTACTCGACAGGAGCGACCACTGAAGCTTTCTTT. It translates to CASSYSTGATTEAFF.